The rows below give T cell receptor beta chains drawn from one sample of a study of early T cells in non-severe SARS-CoV-2 infection. Using its own MiXCR run on the 5' RACE reads, TCRdb lists one record per CDR3 protein. Of some 31,000 distinct CDR3 sequences in the sample, approximately 6.2% were seen once. The sequenced material came from whole blood. These receptors all come from an adult who was a healthcare worker with PCR-confirmed SARS-CoV-2 infection or an uninfected control (not recorded which). Each CDR3 is given with its conserved first and last residue. Each record gives: J gene, D gene, V gene, clone size, CDR3 DNA, CDR3 protein. D genes are given only for firm matches. The size entry is marked missing in some rows and otherwise reads once, few, many or a size class.

J gene: TRBJ1-5; D gene: .; V gene: TRBV6-1; clone size: .; CDR3 DNA: TGTGCCAGCAGTGAAGGGAACTTCAATCAGCCCCAGCATTTT; CDR3 protein: CASSEGNFNQPQHF
J gene: TRBJ2-4; D gene: TRBD2; V gene: TRBV6-2/TRBV6-3; clone size: .; CDR3 DNA: TGTGCCAGCAGCAAACCTACATCCGGGACTAGCGGGGGCCCCCTTCATTTC; CDR3 protein: CASSKPTSGTSGGPLHF
J gene: TRBJ1-2; D gene: .; V gene: TRBV5-4; clone size: many; CDR3 DNA: TGTGCCAGCCTACTTCCCGGGGCAGCAAGGATCGGAGAGGGCTTC; CDR3 protein: CASLLPGAARIGEGF
J gene: TRBJ2-7; D gene: .; V gene: TRBV2; clone size: few; CDR3 DNA: TGTGCCAGTACCAGGGAAGGCTACGAGCAGTACTTC; CDR3 protein: CASTREGYEQYF
J gene: TRBJ2-3; D gene: TRBD2; V gene: TRBV6-5; clone size: few; CDR3 DNA: TGTGCCAGCGGGGGACTAGCGAGAGATACGCAGTATTTT; CDR3 protein: CASGGLARDTQYF
J gene: TRBJ2-4; D gene: .; V gene: TRBV27; clone size: many; CDR3 DNA: TGTGCCAGCAGTACAGTCTACCAAGCCAAAAACATTCAGTACTTC; CDR3 protein: CASSTVYQAKNIQYF
J gene: TRBJ1-6; D gene: .; V gene: TRBV12-3/TRBV12-4; clone size: .; CDR3 DNA: TGTGCCAGCACCACCGACAGCCCTAATTCACCCCTCCACTTT; CDR3 protein: CASTTDSPNSPLHF
J gene: TRBJ1-2; D gene: .; V gene: TRBV7-9; clone size: many; CDR3 DNA: TGTGCCAGCAGCTTCGAAGGACACTACACCTTC; CDR3 protein: CASSFEGHYTF
J gene: TRBJ2-3; D gene: .; V gene: TRBV5-4; clone size: many; CDR3 DNA: TGTGCCAGCAGTATCCCGGGGGATACGCAGTATTTT; CDR3 protein: CASSIPGDTQYF
J gene: TRBJ2-5; D gene: TRBD2; V gene: TRBV7-9; clone size: few; CDR3 DNA: TGTGCCAGCACCTGGACTAGCGGTGCGTTTGGAGGAGAGACCCAGTACTTC; CDR3 protein: CASTWTSGAFGGETQYF
J gene: TRBJ2-2; D gene: TRBD2; V gene: TRBV5-4; clone size: many; CDR3 DNA: TGTGCCAGCAGCTTGGTACTAGCGCCAGCCACCGGGGAGCTGTTTTTT; CDR3 protein: CASSLVLAPATGELFF
J gene: TRBJ2-5; D gene: TRBD2; V gene: TRBV19; clone size: many; CDR3 DNA: TGTGCCAGTAGTGGCCGGCGAGCGGGGCTCCAAGAGACCCAGTACTTC; CDR3 protein: CASSGRRAGLQETQYF
J gene: TRBJ2-3; D gene: .; V gene: TRBV9; clone size: many; CDR3 DNA: TGTGCCAGCAGCGGGGGGAGAGGGCGCACAGATACGCAGTATTTT; CDR3 protein: CASSGGRGRTDTQYF
J gene: TRBJ1-2; D gene: .; V gene: TRBV20-1; clone size: many; CDR3 DNA: TGCAGTGCTAGGCCAGGTCGGGACTATGGCTACACCTTC; CDR3 protein: CSARPGRDYGYTF
J gene: TRBJ1-3; D gene: .; V gene: TRBV7-6; clone size: many; CDR3 DNA: TGTGCCAGCAGCCCCGTATCTTCTCTCGGCGAGACGGCTCCCTATTTT; CDR3 protein: CASSPVSSLGETAPYF
J gene: TRBJ1-2; D gene: .; V gene: TRBV5-1; clone size: many; CDR3 DNA: TGCGCCAGCAGCAGGGAGAGGCCGGACTATGGCTACACCTTC; CDR3 protein: CASSRERPDYGYTF
J gene: TRBJ2-1; D gene: .; V gene: TRBV20-1; clone size: many; CDR3 DNA: TGCAGTGCTAGAGATAGAAGGTTTGCGGACAGTGGGTCGGTGCAGTTCTTC; CDR3 protein: CSARDRRFADSGSVQFF
J gene: TRBJ2-1; D gene: .; V gene: TRBV3-1; clone size: .; CDR3 DNA: TGTGCCAGCAGAGACGGTAACTCCTACAATGAGCAGTTCTTC; CDR3 protein: CASRDGNSYNEQFF
J gene: TRBJ2-1; D gene: TRBD2; V gene: TRBV7-9; clone size: many; CDR3 DNA: TGTGCCAGCAGCGACGCCCTAGCGGGAGGGCCTGACAATGAGCAGTTCTTC; CDR3 protein: CASSDALAGGPDNEQFF